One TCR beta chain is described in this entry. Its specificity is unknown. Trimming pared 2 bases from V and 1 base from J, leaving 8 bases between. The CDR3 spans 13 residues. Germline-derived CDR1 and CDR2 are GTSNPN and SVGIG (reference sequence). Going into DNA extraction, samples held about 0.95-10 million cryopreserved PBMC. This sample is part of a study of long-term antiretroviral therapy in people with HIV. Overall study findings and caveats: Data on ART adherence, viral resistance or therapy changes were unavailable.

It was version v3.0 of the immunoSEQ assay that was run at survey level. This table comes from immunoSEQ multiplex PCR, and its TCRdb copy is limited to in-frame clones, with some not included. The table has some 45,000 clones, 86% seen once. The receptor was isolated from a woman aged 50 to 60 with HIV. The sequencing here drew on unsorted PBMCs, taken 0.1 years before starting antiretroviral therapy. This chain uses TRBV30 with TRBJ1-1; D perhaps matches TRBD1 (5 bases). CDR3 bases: TGTGCCTGGAGTCTCGGGGGGAACACTGAAGCTTTCTTT. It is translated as CAWSLGGNTEAFF.